Described below is a single T cell receptor (beta chain) sequence and its context. Its antigen is not identified. The sample originates from a study of shared clonotypes between healthy human individuals. About the research overall: Donors had three CD4 naive, three CD4 memory, two CD8 naive and one CD8 memory plate apiece. Whole-study findings and limits: An effect of sequencing depth on clonotype sharing among donors was expected.

TCRdb's table, derived via immunoSEQ multiplex PCR, lists solely in-frame clones and lacks some. The sample records under 1,100,000 clones, 65% to 80% being singletons. Germline values: CDR1 SQVTM, CDR2 ANQGSEA. This CDR3 region has 12 residues. The germline V and J ends were trimmed by 4 bases and 3 bases, with 7 bases remaining between them. This clonotype originated in a man aged 18 to 29 in good health. J is TRBJ1-5 and V is TRBV29-1, with D tentatively TRBD1 (6 bases). The specimen was memory CD4+ T cells sorted from blood. The sample's subset: CD45RA-negative fraction. CDR3 nucleotides: TGCAGCGTTGGGGGGCCCAATCAGCCCCAGCATTTT. Translated: CSVGGPNQPQHF.